A selection of T cell receptor beta chains follows, all from one sample in a study of regulatory T cells in long-lasting Graves disease. TCRdb processed the multiplex PCR reads anew with MiXCR; each CDR3 protein has one entry. Found here are roughly 400,000 distinct CDR3 sequences, less than 25% of them singletons; the top ten hold around 21%. This material consisted of peripheral blood mononuclear cells (PBMCs), taken when the disease was refractory, from a patient treated with antithyroid drugs. Every receptor here comes from a female donor with Graves disease. CDR3s include the opening cysteine and the closing phenylalanine or tryptophan. D genes are given only for firm matches. Clone size appears in some rows only: once, few, many, or a class for an expanded clone.

clone size: few; V gene: TRBV6-5; D gene: -; J gene: TRBJ2-5; CDR3 DNA: TGTGCCAGCAGTTACCTCCCAGCCGGGGAACAAGAGACCCAGTACTTC; CDR3 protein: CASSYLPAGEQETQYF
clone size: -; V gene: TRBV18; D gene: -; J gene: TRBJ2-7; CDR3 DNA: TGTGCCAGCTCCGACGCTTTGGGTACCTACGAGCAGTACTTC; CDR3 protein: CASSDALGTYEQYF
clone size: -; V gene: TRBV19; D gene: TRBD2; J gene: TRBJ2-5; CDR3 DNA: TGTGCCAGTAGTATACGTCTAGCGGGAGGAGAGACCCAGTACTTC; CDR3 protein: CASSIRLAGGETQYF
clone size: -; V gene: TRBV29-1; D gene: TRBD1; J gene: TRBJ2-7; CDR3 DNA: TGCAGCGTTCGTATCGGGACAGGGTCCTACGAGCAGTACTTC; CDR3 protein: CSVRIGTGSYEQYF
clone size: few; V gene: TRBV12-3/TRBV12-4; D gene: -; J gene: TRBJ2-2; CDR3 DNA: TGTGCCAGCAGTTTTGACAGAAACACCGGGGAGCTGTTTTTT; CDR3 protein: CASSFDRNTGELFF
clone size: -; V gene: TRBV6-1; D gene: -; J gene: TRBJ1-1; CDR3 DNA: TGTGCCAGCAGTGTTCCGGGACTGGGTGAAGCTTTCTTT; CDR3 protein: CASSVPGLGEAFF
clone size: -; V gene: TRBV5-5; D gene: TRBD2; J gene: TRBJ2-2; CDR3 DNA: TGTGCCAGCAGACGACTAGCGGGGACGAACACCGGGGAGCTGTTTTTT; CDR3 protein: CASRRLAGTNTGELFF
clone size: few; V gene: TRBV20-1; D gene: TRBD2; J gene: TRBJ2-7; CDR3 DNA: TGCAGTGCCAGATCCCGAACAGCGGGGATATACGAGCAGTACTTC; CDR3 protein: CSARSRTAGIYEQYF
clone size: many; V gene: TRBV7-2; D gene: -; J gene: TRBJ1-2; CDR3 DNA: TGTGCCAGCAGCTTAGAGGGTTTGAATGGCTACACCTTC; CDR3 protein: CASSLEGLNGYTF
clone size: few; V gene: TRBV7-2; D gene: -; J gene: TRBJ2-7; CDR3 DNA: TGTGCCAGCAGCTTAGAGACGGGAACCTACGAGCAGTACTTC; CDR3 protein: CASSLETGTYEQYF
clone size: -; V gene: TRBV6-1; D gene: TRBD2; J gene: TRBJ2-1; CDR3 DNA: TGTGCCAGCAGAGACTTACCGGGACTAGCGGGGAAAAGGGAGCAGTTCTTC; CDR3 protein: CASRDLPGLAGKREQFF
clone size: -; V gene: TRBV30; D gene: -; J gene: TRBJ1-5; CDR3 DNA: TGTGCCTCACACCCTCCGGGGAATCAGCCCCAGCATTTT; CDR3 protein: CASHPPGNQPQHF
clone size: many; V gene: TRBV12-3/TRBV12-4; D gene: -; J gene: TRBJ1-5; CDR3 DNA: TGTGCCAGCAGTTCCTCCTCTAGCAATCAGCCCCAGCATTTT; CDR3 protein: CASSSSSSNQPQHF
clone size: -; V gene: TRBV7-2; D gene: -; J gene: TRBJ2-5; CDR3 DNA: TGTGCCAGCAGCTTAGTGGGGTACGAGACCCAGTACTTC; CDR3 protein: CASSLVGYETQYF
clone size: many; V gene: TRBV28; D gene: -; J gene: TRBJ1-5; CDR3 DNA: TGTGCCAGCAGTTTTCCTAGCAATCAGCCCCAGCATTTT; CDR3 protein: CASSFPSNQPQHF
clone size: many; V gene: TRBV6-1; D gene: -; J gene: TRBJ1-1; CDR3 DNA: TGTGCCAGCAGCCAACAAGGAAGCGGAACTGAAGCTTTCTTT; CDR3 protein: CASSQQGSGTEAFF
clone size: few; V gene: TRBV30; D gene: -; J gene: TRBJ1-1; CDR3 DNA: TGTGCCTGGAGTGTAGCAGTGTCGTCGTCTGAAGCTTTCTTT; CDR3 protein: CAWSVAVSSSEAFF
clone size: -; V gene: TRBV29-1; D gene: TRBD1; J gene: TRBJ2-1; CDR3 DNA: TGCAGCGTTGAAGTATTTAAACAGGGGCACTACAATGAGCAGTTCTTC; CDR3 protein: CSVEVFKQGHYNEQFF
clone size: -; V gene: TRBV7-9; D gene: -; J gene: TRBJ2-7; CDR3 DNA: TGTGCCAGCAGCTCAGGACCGGGTTTGGGGGCCCACGAGCAGTACTTC; CDR3 protein: CASSSGPGLGAHEQYF
clone size: many; V gene: TRBV27; D gene: -; J gene: TRBJ1-2; CDR3 DNA: TGTGCCAGCAGTTTATATGGGGGTTCGGGCTATGGCTACACCTTC; CDR3 protein: CASSLYGGSGYGYTF
clone size: many; V gene: TRBV20-1; D gene: -; J gene: TRBJ2-5; CDR3 DNA: TGCAGTGCTAGGCCGGGTAACAGCCAAGAGACCCAGTACTTC; CDR3 protein: CSARPGNSQETQYF
clone size: -; V gene: TRBV6-1; D gene: -; J gene: TRBJ1-1; CDR3 DNA: TGTGCCAGCAGCCCCCAGACCCGTCTCACTGAAGCTTTCTTT; CDR3 protein: CASSPQTRLTEAFF
clone size: few; V gene: TRBV4-3; D gene: -; J gene: TRBJ1-1; CDR3 DNA: TGCGCCAGCAGCCATGGGGGCGGGAACACTGAAGCTTTCTTT; CDR3 protein: CASSHGGGNTEAFF
clone size: few; V gene: TRBV30; D gene: TRBD2; J gene: TRBJ2-7; CDR3 DNA: TGTGCCTGGAGTGACGGACGGGAGGGCAACGAGCAGTACTTC; CDR3 protein: CAWSDGREGNEQYF
clone size: many; V gene: TRBV6-2/TRBV6-3; D gene: -; J gene: TRBJ1-1; CDR3 DNA: TGTGCCAGCAGTTACTTGGGGGGGGCAGAAGCTTTCTTT; CDR3 protein: CASSYLGGAEAFF
clone size: -; V gene: TRBV10-3; D gene: -; J gene: TRBJ1-5; CDR3 DNA: TGTGCCATCAGTGAGGGCGGCGCCTACAATCAGCCCCAGCATTTT; CDR3 protein: CAISEGGAYNQPQHF
clone size: many; V gene: TRBV7-3; D gene: TRBD1; J gene: TRBJ2-5; CDR3 DNA: TGTGCCAGCAGCCGGACAGGACGGTTTCAAGAGACCCAGTACTTC; CDR3 protein: CASSRTGRFQETQYF
clone size: -; V gene: TRBV5-1; D gene: TRBD1; J gene: TRBJ1-1; CDR3 DNA: TGCGCCAGCAGCTTGAAAGGGACAGGGGTGAGATTAGAGAACACTGAAGCTTTCTTT; CDR3 protein: CASSLKGTGVRLENTEAFF
clone size: -; V gene: TRBV15; D gene: TRBD2; J gene: TRBJ2-2; CDR3 DNA: TGTGCCACCAGCAGGGGACTAGCGGTTACCGGGGAGCTGTTTTTT; CDR3 protein: CATSRGLAVTGELFF
clone size: once; V gene: TRBV29-1; D gene: -; J gene: TRBJ1-2; CDR3 DNA: TGCAGCGTTGAAGCCCGGGACCCTAGGACAGCACTTAACTATGGCTACACCTTC; CDR3 protein: CSVEARDPRTALNYGYTF
clone size: -; V gene: TRBV7-2; D gene: TRBD2; J gene: TRBJ2-1; CDR3 DNA: TGTGCCAGCAGCTTGCTAACGGGAGGTTCTAATGAGCAGTTCTTC; CDR3 protein: CASSLLTGGSNEQFF
clone size: many; V gene: TRBV7-9; D gene: -; J gene: TRBJ2-7; CDR3 DNA: TGTGCCAGCAGCCTAGGGCCTCGTGGGGACTACGAGCAGTACTTC; CDR3 protein: CASSLGPRGDYEQYF
clone size: few; V gene: TRBV12-3/TRBV12-4; D gene: -; J gene: TRBJ1-5; CDR3 DNA: TGTGCCAGCAGCACACATGGAGGGGATCAGCCCCAGCATTTT; CDR3 protein: CASSTHGGDQPQHF
clone size: many; V gene: TRBV6-2/TRBV6-3; D gene: -; J gene: TRBJ2-7; CDR3 DNA: TGTGCCAGCAGGCCCAGGGCCTTGTCCTACGAGCAGTACTTC; CDR3 protein: CASRPRALSYEQYF
clone size: -; V gene: TRBV4-3; D gene: TRBD2; J gene: TRBJ2-2; CDR3 DNA: TGCGCCAGCAGCCAGGAGGAGACTAGCTCCGGGGAGCTGTTTTTT; CDR3 protein: CASSQEETSSGELFF
clone size: many; V gene: TRBV5-1; D gene: -; J gene: TRBJ2-7; CDR3 DNA: TGTGCCAGCAGCCTCGTTTCCGGGTCCTACGAGCAGTACTTC; CDR3 protein: CASSLVSGSYEQYF
clone size: -; V gene: TRBV10-3; D gene: TRBD1; J gene: TRBJ1-5; CDR3 DNA: TGTGCCATCAGCGGGGACAGGGAAAATCAGCCCCAGCATTTT; CDR3 protein: CAISGDRENQPQHF
clone size: few; V gene: TRBV6-8; D gene: -; J gene: TRBJ2-2; CDR3 DNA: TGTGCCAGCAGTTACACTTCCCCCGGGGAGCTGTTTTTT; CDR3 protein: CASSYTSPGELFF
clone size: few; V gene: TRBV12-3/TRBV12-4; D gene: -; J gene: TRBJ1-1; CDR3 DNA: TGTGCCAGCAGTTTAAGGGGGGGCGCATCCACTGAAGCTTTCTTT; CDR3 protein: CASSLRGGASTEAFF
clone size: many; V gene: TRBV12-3/TRBV12-4; D gene: -; J gene: TRBJ2-7; CDR3 DNA: TGTGCCAGCAGCCGGACCTCCTCCTACGAGCAGTACTTC; CDR3 protein: CASSRTSSYEQYF
clone size: -; V gene: TRBV19; D gene: -; J gene: TRBJ1-1; CDR3 DNA: TGTGCCAGTAGTCCCCGGACAGTGATGAACACTGAAGCTTTCTTT; CDR3 protein: CASSPRTVMNTEAFF